A single T cell receptor (beta chain) is shown here with its context. Antigen: not known. The data derive from a study of cytomegalovirus exposure and HLA in healthy donors. CDR1 SGHDT and CDR2 YYEEEE come from the germline V gene. V gave up 1 base and J gave up 2 bases, with 9 bases separating them. This CDR3 spans 15 amino acids. The approximately 120-subject validation cohort, separate from the approximately 670-subject first cohort, included the donors. The study, taken as a whole, reports: The authors enumerated 150 to 200 TCR beta chains as linked to cytomegalovirus.

Libraries were prepared by immunoSEQ multiplex PCR; TCRdb keeps only in-frame clonotypes and omits some of them. The sample gives roughly 60,000 clones, more than 85% of which show up once; roughly 2.3% is in the top ten. The rearrangement links TRBV5-6 to TRBJ2-2; D uncertain. The receptor was isolated from a woman younger than 45 in good health and CMV-seronegative. Specimen: PBMCs. The CDR3 loop is CASSLFMGNTGELFF. The CDR3 coding sequence is TGTGCCAGCAGCTTGTTTATGGGCAACACCGGGGAGCTGTTTTTT. Supplemented by reference TRBV5-6 and TRBJ2-2, the full variable domain reads DAGVTQSPTHLIKTRGQQVTLRCSPKSGHDTVSWYQQALGQGPQFIFQYYEEEERQRGNFPDRFSGHQFPNYSSELNVNALLLGDSALYLCASSLFMGNTGELFFGEGSRLTVL.